This T cell receptor (beta chain) is drawn from a study of T cell repertoires in cytomegalovirus infection. Study-level information: The study used recently identified HLA-C-restricted and well-studied HLA-B-restricted CMV epitopes. A matching HLA type, together with CMV infection, was signaled by public TCR beta signatures. The study, taken as a whole, reports: Public TCR beta family frequency separated CMV-and-HLA carriers, including in an independent cohort. The ex vivo response showed dominance by HLA-C-restricted CMV-specific TCR beta clonotypes.

This clonotype has more than one count but fewer than ten. Antigen specificity is unknown. Trimming removed 3 bases at V and 9 bases at J, with 18 bases between. The CDR3 is 14 residues long. Germline lookup yields CDR1 SGHRS and CDR2 YFSETQ. TCRdb processed the reads anew with MiXCR; each CDR3 protein has one entry. Of 200,000 to 250,000 distinct CDR3 sequences in the sample, around 35% are singletons; the top ten hold 55% to 60%. V and J are TRBV5-1 and TRBJ1-1; D not resolved. The receptor was isolated from a human donor in good health (CMV status not recorded). Some clones in this sample may be carry-over from other donors' samples. This material consisted of CD8+ T cells from cultured PBMCs, taken from culture after CMV antigen stimulation. CDR3 protein: CASSSPEWGGKAFF. Written as DNA, the CDR3 is TGCGCCAGCAGCTCGCCTGAGTGGGGTGGTAAAGCTTTCTTT.